The 19 T cell receptor beta chains listed next were all sequenced from one sample in a study of T cells after yellow fever vaccination. A single record per CDR3 protein comes from TCRdb applying MiXCR to the 5' RACE reads. The table lists about 26,000 distinct CDR3 sequences, about 5.5% of them singletons. Sequenced here: PBMCs, either bulk or a sorted T-cell subset (CD4+, CD8+, memory, or dextramer-sorted; not recorded which), sampled 15 days after the yellow fever booster vaccination. All receptors come from a man in his thirties or forties who received the YFV17D yellow fever vaccine.

This clonotype has a count of ten or more. This chain connects TRBV20-1 to TRBJ1-2; the D gene is possibly TRBD1 (6 bases). Germline CDR1 is DFQATT and CDR2 is SNEGSKA (reference sequence). This CDR3 contains 18 residues. Trimming took 5 bases from V and 4 from J, leaving 29 bases between them. The CDR3 region has the DNA TGCAGTGCTCCTCTCCGCCCCGGACAGAGGGCGGAGGGCTATGGCTACACCTTC. The encoded protein is CSAPLRPGQRAEGYGYTF.

At least ten counts were recorded for this clonotype. The V and J genes are TRBV7-8 and TRBJ2-3; D is unclear. Trimming removed 8 bases from V and 2 bases from J, with 8 bases in between. Germline lookup yields CDR1 SGHVS and CDR2 FQNEAQ. There are 12 residues in the CDR3. The CDR3 region is CASEIYTDTQYF. CDR3 nucleotides: TGTGCCAGCGAGATCTACACAGATACGCAGTATTTT.

The sample holds many counts of this clonotype. V usage is TRBV27 and J usage is TRBJ2-1; 8 bases fit TRBD2. The trim removed 4 bases at V and 10 bases at J, leaving 15 bases unmatched. The germline CDR1 and CDR2 sequences are MNHEY and SMNVEV (reference sequence). The CDR3 spans 16 residues. CDR3 residues: CASSSLGAGALPEQFF. The CDR3, as DNA: TGTGCCAGCAGTTCATTGGGAGCGGGAGCCCTCCCGGAGCAGTTCTTC.

This clonotype was seen many times. The rearrangement links TRBV20-1 to TRBJ2-5; TRBD2 is a possible D gene (6 bases). Germline CDR1 is DFQATT and CDR2 is SNEGSKA (reference sequence). The V end lost 2 bases, the J end lost 4 bases, and 11 bases lay between the germline ends. The CDR3 has 13 residues. CDR3 DNA sequence: TGCAGTGCTAGAATCGCCGGGAGAGAGACCCAGTACTTC. Translation: CSARIAGRETQYF.

There are many counts of this clonotype. The chain employs TRBV24-1 and TRBJ2-2, with unresolved D. This CDR3 is 15 amino acids long. V gave up 4 bases and J gave up 6 bases, with 14 bases separating them. Germline lookup yields CDR1 KGHDR and CDR2 SFDVKD. CDR3 residues: CATSDSTGRPGELFF. The CDR3 nucleotides read TGTGCCACCAGTGACTCCACCGGTAGACCCGGGGAGCTGTTTTTT.

This chain links TRBV3-1 with TRBJ2-3; D unclear. The V and J ends lost 7 bases and 2 bases respectively, with 16 bases between them. The germline CDR1 and CDR2 sequences are LGHDT and YNNKEL (reference sequence). The CDR3 is 15 residues long. CDR3 DNA sequence: TGTGCCAGCACCAACCGGGTCCTTTCCACAGATACGCAGTATTTT. Its protein product is CASTNRVLSTDTQYF.

This clonotype has ten or more counts. The CDR3 loop reads CASGRRGNEQFF. The CDR3 nucleotides read TGTGCCAGCGGGAGGAGGGGGAATGAGCAGTTCTTC. The V and J genes are TRBV12-3 or TRBV12-4 and TRBJ2-1; tentatively, D is TRBD1 or TRBD2 (6 bases each). V lost 8 bases and J lost 7, with 12 bases in between. This CDR3 has 12 residues.

The sample holds many counts of this clonotype. The chain is built from TRBV15 and TRBJ1-5, with D perhaps matching TRBD1 (5 bases). The length of the CDR3 is 16 residues. The germline V gene has CDR1 LNHNV and CDR2 YYDKDF (reference sequence). Trimming removed 4 bases from V and 2 bases from J, with 15 bases in between. CDR3 sequence: CATSTIGGGGNQPQHF. CDR3 in DNA: TGTGCCACCAGCACCATCGGTGGGGGGGGCAATCAGCCCCAGCATTTT.

This clonotype occurred many times. The J gene is TRBJ1-3, the V gene TRBV6-5; D gene unclear. With 7 bases removed from V and 0 bases from J, the gap between germline ends came to 13 bases. Germline V gives CDR1 MNHEY, CDR2 SVGAGI. CDR3 length: 15 amino acids. This chain's CDR3 is CASTIGRTSGNTIYF. As DNA, the CDR3 is TGTGCCAGCACCATCGGACGGACCTCTGGAAACACCATATATTTT.

Many counts were recorded for this clonotype. The chain recombines TRBV30 with TRBJ2-2; no definite D call. This CDR3 is built from 13 residues. Trimming pared 0 bases from V and 1 base from J, leaving 3 bases between. Germline V lookup: CDR1 GTSNPN, CDR2 SVGIG (reference sequence). The CDR3 is CAWSVVNTGELFF. The CDR3 bases are TGTGCCTGGAGTGTAGTGAACACCGGGGAGCTGTTTTTT.

This clonotype was found many times. This chain joins TRBV14 and TRBJ2-7, with D maybe TRBD1 (7 bases). This CDR3 contains 16 residues. V dropped 4 bases and J dropped 4 bases, with 20 bases sitting between them. Per germline, CDR1 SGHDN and CDR2 FVKESK. As DNA, the CDR3 is TGTGCCAGCAGCCGAGGAGGGCTGGGGACAGTATACGAGCAGTACTTC. As protein: CASSRGGLGTVYEQYF.

This clonotype was counted at least ten times. The CDR3, as DNA: TGTGCCAGCAGCTCAAATTACAATGAGCAGTTCTTC. Encoded protein: CASSSNYNEQFF. The genes are TRBV7-6 and TRBJ2-1; no firm D call. The CDR3 contains 12 residues. Per the germline V gene, CDR1 is SGHVS and CDR2 is FNYEAQ. Trimming removed 4 bases from V and 4 bases from J, with 5 bases in between.

This clonotype has a count of ten or more. The chain couples TRBV4-3 to TRBJ2-5; no definite D call. CDR1 is LGHNA and CDR2 is YSLEER in the germline V gene. V was trimmed by 4 bases and J by 5 bases, leaving 11 bases between them. The CDR3 sequence is 13 residues long. DNA of the CDR3: TGCGCCAGCAGCCTTGGCGCGAGGGAGACCCAGTACTTC. It translates to CASSLGARETQYF.

Many counts were recorded for this clonotype. V gene TRBV7-9 combines with J gene TRBJ2-7; 14 nucleotides line up with TRBD2. The CDR3 has 16 residues. In germline, CDR1 is SEHNR, CDR2 FQNEAQ (reference sequence). After removal of 5 bases from V and 1 base from J, the junction contained 4 bases not matched to a gene. The CDR3 DNA reads as TGTGCCAGCAGCCGAGGACTAGCGGGAGGATCCTACGAGCAGTACTTC. Translated: CASSRGLAGGSYEQYF. Variable domain in full (rest from reference TRBV7-9 and TRBJ2-7): DTGVSQNPRHKITKRGQNVTFRCDPISEHNRLYWYRQTLGQGPEFLTYFQNEAQLEKSRLLSDRFSAERPKGSFSTLEIQRTEQGDSAMYLCASSRGLAGGSYEQYFGPGTRLTVT.

This sequence joins TRBV5-5 and TRBJ2-5; D tentatively fits TRBD1 or TRBD2 (5 bases each). V lost 4 bases and J lost 7, with 14 bases in between. CDR3 size: 13 residues. CDR1 and CDR2 from the germline V gene are SGHKS and YYEKEE (reference sequence). CDR3 loop: CASSPGHLATQYF. CDR3 nucleotide sequence: TGTGCCAGCAGCCCGGGGCACCTTGCGACCCAGTACTTC.

At least ten counts were recorded for this clonotype. The chain couples TRBV30 to TRBJ1-4; 9 nucleotides match TRBD1. The CDR3 is 13 residues long. Germline values: CDR1 GTSNPN, CDR2 SVGIG (reference sequence). Germline trimming cut 8 bases from V and 8 bases from J; bases unmatched to any gene: 9. The CDR3: CAVGQGVEEKLFF. Here the CDR3 DNA reads TGTGCCGTGGGACAGGGCGTTGAAGAAAAACTGTTTTTT.

This clonotype came up many times. This chain connects TRBV19 to TRBJ2-7, with D perhaps TRBD1 or TRBD2 (5 bases each). There are 14 residues in the CDR3. Germline assignment: CDR1 LNHDA and CDR2 SQIVND (reference sequence). V dropped 6 bases and J dropped 3 bases, with 15 bases sitting between them. The CDR3 bases are TGTGCCAGTAGGGGGACCTATACCAACTACGAGCAGTACTTC. Amino acid sequence: CASRGTYTNYEQYF.

This clonotype was detected ten times or more. This chain uses TRBV20-1 with TRBJ2-3; D perhaps matches TRBD1 (6 bases). The CDR3 covers 13 residues. With 4 bases removed from V and 6 bases from J, the gap between germline ends came to 14 bases. The germline CDR1 and CDR2 sequences are DFQATT and SNEGSKA (reference sequence). This CDR3 reads CSAIGQWADTQYF. CDR3 nucleotide sequence: TGCAGTGCTATTGGACAGTGGGCGGATACGCAGTATTTT.

This clonotype was detected many times. The chain employs TRBV28 and TRBJ2-4; the match to TRBD1 covers 7 bases. V was pared by 10 bases and J by 3 bases, with 9 bases of the junction left unmatched. Germline V gene sequence: CDR1 MDHEN, CDR2 SYDVKM. The CDR3 sequence is 14 residues long. CDR3: CATRQGGVKNIQYF. CDR3 DNA: TGTGCCACCCGACAGGGTGGGGTCAAAAACATTCAGTACTTC.